The 11 T cell receptor beta chains presented below share a single source sample, sequenced in a study of blood T cell repertoires in COVID-19. TCRdb's copy holds only in-frame clones and misses some; the assay was immunoSEQ multiplex PCR. Altogether tens of thousands of clones are present, about 91% being singletons, with the ten largest covering less than 15%. Sequencing used peripheral blood. These receptor sequences come from a human donor with active COVID-19. The donor label of this sample is uncertain.

The V call is TRBV29-1, the J call TRBJ1-2; a possible D gene is TRBD1 (5 bases). V gave up 1 base and J gave up 4 bases, with 10 bases separating them. The germline V gene encodes CDR1 SQVTM and CDR2 ANQGSEA. The CDR3 consists of 13 residues. The CDR3 coding sequence is TGCAGCGTTGAAGGACGGACACTCTATGGCTACACCTTC. This gives the protein CSVEGRTLYGYTF.

The chain has TRBV28 and TRBJ2-7, with TRBD2 matching 12 bases. CDR1 and CDR2 (germline): MDHEN, SYDVKM. This CDR3 has 14 amino acids. V lost 4 bases to trimming and J lost 5 bases; unmatched junction nucleotides: 3. The CDR3 DNA is TGTGCCAGCAGTTCGACTAGCGGGAGTAACGAGCAGTACTTC. Translation gives CASSSTSGSNEQYF.

This chain joins TRBV5-1 and TRBJ1-1; 9 bases fit TRBD1. This CDR3 has 13 residues. The junction had 3 bases not matched to a gene; V was cut back by 3 bases and J by 6 bases. CDR1 and CDR2 from the germline V gene are SGHRS and YFSETQ. For the CDR3, the DNA is TGCGCCAGCAGCTGGGACAGGGTTTCTGAAGCTTTCTTT. It is translated as CASSWDRVSEAFF.

V and J are TRBV10-3 and TRBJ2-7, with D tentatively TRBD2 (5 bases). Germline V lookup: CDR1 ENHRY, CDR2 SYGVKD. With 5 bases removed from V and 3 bases from J, the gap between germline ends came to 8 bases. CDR3 length: 12 residues. As DNA, the CDR3 is TGTGCCATCAGTACCCGGGGCTACGAGCAGTACTTC. It yields the protein CAISTRGYEQYF.

Of note for this clone: Sequence at one end of the junction differs from germline and may be a read error. The chain uses TRBV7-2 and TRBJ2-7, with 10 bases that match TRBD2. CDR1 and CDR2 from the germline V gene are SGHTA and FQGNSA. The CDR3 is made up of 15 amino acids. The DNA of the CDR3 is TGTGCCAGCAGCCTAGCGGGGGCACAAACCTACGAGCAGTACTTC. It is translated as CASSLAGAQTYEQYF.

V is TRBV7-9 and J is TRBJ2-5, with 8 bases fitting TRBD1. This CDR3 spans 13 amino acids. The germline CDR1 and CDR2 sequences are SEHNR and FQNEAQ (reference sequence). Trimming at V came to 8 bases and at J to 5 bases, leaving 7 bases not matched to a gene. This chain's CDR3 is CASGQQGAETQYF. In DNA form, the CDR3 reads TGTGCCAGCGGACAGCAGGGGGCGGAGACCCAGTACTTC.

This chain links TRBV4-1 with TRBJ2-1; 7 nucleotides align to TRBD1. Per the germline V gene, CDR1 is MGHRA and CDR2 is YSYEKL. Germline trimming cut 0 bases from V and 5 bases from J; bases unmatched to any gene: 7. CDR3 length: 16 residues. In DNA, the CDR3 is TGCGCCAGCAGCCAAGAGGTTGGGACAGTTAACAATGAGCAGTTCTTC. It translates to CASSQEVGTVNNEQFF.

The chain couples TRBV24-1 to TRBJ2-1; perhaps TRBD1 as D (6 bases). This CDR3 is 14 amino acids long. Trimming cost V 4 bases and J 7 bases, with 13 bases left between them. Germline CDR1 reads KGHDR; CDR2 reads SFDVKD. For the CDR3, the DNA is TGTGCCACCAGTGACAGGGGAGTGGGGAATGAGCAGTTCTTC. This translates into CATSDRGVGNEQFF.

This clone has a single count. The CDR3 DNA reads as TGCAGCGTTGATGAGACAGGGAGTGAAAAACTGTTTTTT. Translation: CSVDETGSEKLFF. The rearrangement joins TRBV29-1 to TRBJ1-4, with 7 bases fitting TRBD1. The CDR3 is 13 residues long. V gave up 3 bases and J gave up 7 bases; unmatched junction bases: 5. Germline CDR1 SQVTM, CDR2 ANQGSEA.

This rearrangement joins TRBV4-1 to TRBJ1-1; 7 bases are shared with TRBD1. The CDR3 spans 14 residues. Germline CDR1 reads MGHRA; CDR2 reads YSYEKL. With 3 bases clipped from V and 0 bases from J, the junction kept 1 base outside the gene matches. CDR3 protein: CASSHQGVNTEAFF. Here the CDR3 DNA reads TGCGCCAGCAGCCATCAGGGGGTGAACACTGAAGCTTTCTTT.

The gene calls are TRBV25-1 and TRBJ2-4; TRBD2 aligns across 7 bases. Per germline, CDR1 MGHDK and CDR2 SYGVNS. This CDR3 has 18 amino acids. V gave up 3 bases and J gave up 0 bases; unmatched junction bases: 11. CDR3 amino acids: CASSDPGGGRAAKNIQYF. CDR3 sequence (DNA): TGTGCCAGCAGTGACCCGGGGGGAGGCAGGGCAGCCAAAAACATTCAGTACTTC.